Listed below are T cell receptor beta chains from one sample, sequenced in a study of T cells expressing NK-cell markers. TCRdb processed the 5' RACE reads again and assigns one entry to each CDR3 protein, with no DNA. The sample data list 500,000 to 600,000 distinct CDR3 sequences. Source material: blood T cells: a sorted CD56 or NKG2C T cell subset, CD4+ or CD8+ T cells, or bulk PBMC T cells (not recorded which). Every receptor here comes from a man in his late teens or twenties in good health. CDR3s include the opening cysteine and the closing phenylalanine or tryptophan.

V gene	J gene	CDR3 protein
TRBV29-1	TRBJ2-3	CSVRLAGFPDTQYF
TRBV27	TRBJ1-5	CASSLRTGGNQPQHF
TRBV5-1	TRBJ2-2	CASSRPGQGTGELFF
TRBV11-2	TRBJ1-1	CASSLITGGTEAFF
TRBV20-1	TRBJ2-3	CSAGGSGGTSDTQYF
TRBV15	TRBJ2-1	CATSSPRGQGTLWSYNEQFF
TRBV19	TRBJ2-5	CASSHPPGHEVRRQETQYF
TRBV5-1	TRBJ2-1	CASSLRLLASGPNEQFF
TRBV7-9	TRBJ2-5	CASSPPGPTSETQYF
TRBV12-3/TRBV12-4	TRBJ2-1	CASSPTRGQGVYNEQFF
TRBV12-3/TRBV12-4	TRBJ2-7	CASSGTGQYEQYF
TRBV12-3/TRBV12-4	TRBJ1-1	CASSLGTDTEAFF
TRBV29-1	TRBJ2-5	CSGGGRAGETQYF
TRBV3-1	TRBJ1-1	CASSQGQRSEAFF
TRBV7-2	TRBJ2-3	CASSPITSGFTDTQYF
TRBV20-1	TRBJ2-7	CSARDEDWDYEQYF
TRBV7-8	TRBJ2-3	CASSLASRATSTDTQYF
TRBV7-7	TRBJ2-5	CASSTDRGTETQYF
TRBV6-5	TRBJ2-5	CASSYRDPRWETQYF
TRBV18	TRBJ1-5	CASSPDGGYQPQHF
TRBV7-8	TRBJ2-1	CASRAGTRNEQFF
TRBV4-1	TRBJ2-6	CASSQGDRDANVLTF
TRBV28	TRBJ2-2	CASKTGAGDTGELFF
TRBV12-3/TRBV12-4	TRBJ1-1	CASSLVGPYEAFF
TRBV6-2/TRBV6-3	TRBJ2-1	CASSPKDLGNEQFF
TRBV7-3	TRBJ2-3	CASSLQGETDTQYF
TRBV20-1	TRBJ1-2	CSVPRQGTYGYTF
TRBV12-3/TRBV12-4	TRBJ1-1	CASSSPRKGFDTEAFF
TRBV6-5	TRBJ2-5	CASSYSKGFQETQYF
TRBV5-6	TRBJ2-3	CASSPGPGTGPDTQYF
TRBV5-1	TRBJ2-1	CASSSGAGGVGEQFF
TRBV12-3/TRBV12-4	TRBJ1-5	CASSNLLGQPQHF
TRBV7-9	TRBJ2-3	CASRGRTSGSHDTQYF
TRBV29-1	TRBJ2-2	CSARQAPWELFF
TRBV7-3	TRBJ2-7	CASSLTRLAGADEQYF
TRBV9	TRBJ1-4	CASSRQGGTNEKLFF
TRBV18	TRBJ1-1	CASSPKVMNTEAFF